This T cell receptor beta chain was recovered during a study of blood T cell repertoires in COVID-19. CDR3 length: 14 amino acids. Germline CDR1 KGHSY, CDR2 FQNENV. V gave up 2 bases and J gave up 3 bases, with 8 bases separating them. This clone was observed a handful of times. Measured with immunoSEQ multiplex PCR; TCRdb has only the in-frame clones, and not every one. The sample lists 430,000 or so clones, roughly 90% seen once, with 1.4% in the top ten. The cohort comprised adults aged about 18 to 100 years residing in around 25 US areas. The receptor comes from a woman under 30 who had been exposed to COVID-19. This rearrangement joins TRBV16 to TRBJ1-5; tentatively, D is TRBD1 (6 bases). The sample taken for sequencing was PBMCs or T cells enriched from blood (not recorded which). Here the CDR3 reads CASSQQGPNQPQHF. The CDR3 bases are TGTGCCAGCAGCCAACAGGGGCCCAATCAGCCCCAGCATTTT.